This T cell receptor (beta chain) is from a study of T-cell memory formation after mild COVID-19. Study context: TCR clustering was largely donor specific. Findings and caveats of the study: Among CD4+ contracting clones, most were CM and EM, and CD8+ ones EMRA. Some responding clones appeared in pre-infection memory, suggesting cross-reactive memory joined. Clones that contracted from day 15 to 85 were balanced CD4/CD8, while later expanders leaned CD4+.

This clonotype showed up just a few times. Its antigen is not known. Germline and junction disagree at one end, which may indicate a read error. CDR1 and CDR2 (germline): SNHLY, FYNNEI. The CDR3 is 14 residues long. Each CDR3 protein gets one entry after TCRdb re-called the 5' RACE reads with MiXCR. This table holds more than 120,000 distinct CDR3 sequences, roughly 21% found once. The genes are TRBV2 and TRBJ2-4; 8 nucleotides match TRBD1. What was sequenced was PBMCs or a T cell subset sorted from them (not recorded which). This sequence was found in an adult woman who had mild COVID-19 (a few samples of this study predate the infection). Cell type and time point are not known. The CDR3 protein is CASSEAMDRALWNF. The CDR3 nucleotides are TGTGCCAGCAGTGAAGCTATGGACAGGGCCTTGTGGAACTTC.